What follows describes a single TCR beta chain. Antigen unknown. The donors were members of the validation cohort, which comprised more than 90 subjects and was separate from the first cohort of 666 subjects. This sample stems from a study of cytomegalovirus exposure and HLA in healthy donors. Sequencing was performed with immunoSEQ multiplex PCR; in TCRdb, only in-frame clones are kept and a portion is missing. This sample has roughly 310,000 clones, with around 90% found just once. Study results and caveats: Rare TCR sequences predominated, though certain public TCRs were found in many donors. Listed as cytomegalovirus-associated were over 150 TCR beta chains. Testing in vitro showed three CMV-associated chains specific for CMV antigens.

CDR3 length: 14 amino acids. The germline V gene has CDR1 LGHNA and CDR2 YNFKEQ. With V trimmed by 2 bases and J by 4 bases, 3 bases remained unmatched. Sequencing used PBMCs. The clonotype comes from a man between 25 and 39 years old in good health and CMV-seronegative. The chain employs TRBV4-2 and TRBJ1-1; 8 nucleotides agree with TRBD1. The CDR3, as DNA: TGTGCCAGCAGCCAAAACAGGGGGAGCACTGAAGCTTTCTTT. The encoded protein is CASSQNRGSTEAFF.